These 20 T cell receptor beta chains share one sample of origin, sequenced in a study of neurological immune-mediated disorders. TCRdb reprocessed the 5' RACE reads via MiXCR and lists one record per CDR3 protein. The data contain about 36,000 distinct CDR3 sequences, 10% of them singletons. Sequencing input: PBMCs. Source of these receptors: a woman in her 30s with HTLV-1-associated myelopathy (HAM/TSP).

This clonotype was counted at least ten times. The chain recombines TRBV10-2 with TRBJ2-7; tentative D call: TRBD1 (6 bases). Trimming took off 7 bases at V and 0 bases at J, with 13 bases between the two ends. Germline V gene lookup returns CDR1 WSHSY and CDR2 SAAADI. This CDR3 is built from 14 residues. This chain's CDR3 is CASNTWDTSYEQYF. The CDR3 nucleotides are TGCGCCAGCAACACCTGGGACACCTCCTACGAGCAGTACTTC.

This clonotype was seen ten or more times. The gene calls are TRBV6-5 and TRBJ2-7; 8 nucleotides line up with TRBD1. This CDR3 is 15 amino acids long. The germline V gene has CDR1 MNHEY and CDR2 SVGAGI. With 4 bases clipped from V and 3 bases from J, the junction kept 8 bases outside the gene matches. As DNA, the CDR3 is TGTGCCAGCAGTTTCGGGACAGGAGGAGGCTACGAGCAGTACTTC. It codes for CASSFGTGGGYEQYF.

This clonotype was observed many times. V usage is TRBV5-1 and J usage is TRBJ1-6; weak D call: TRBD1 (6 bases). Germline lookup yields CDR1 SGHRS and CDR2 YFSETQ. Trimming cost V 4 bases and J 8 bases, with 16 bases left between them. This CDR3 comprises 15 residues. CDR3 DNA sequence: TGCGCCAGCAGCGAAAAACAGGGTGGGGATTCACCCCTCCACTTT. This encodes CASSEKQGGDSPLHF.

There are many counts of this clonotype. The chain uses TRBV20-1 and TRBJ1-2, with D perhaps TRBD1 (6 bases). This CDR3 region has 11 residues. Trimming stripped 6 bases from V and 4 bases from J, with 9 bases between. Germline lookup yields CDR1 DFQATT and CDR2 SNEGSKA (reference sequence). DNA of the CDR3: TGCAGTGCCCTGGACAGCTATGGCTACACCTTC. Encoded protein: CSALDSYGYTF.

This clonotype showed up many times. The J gene is TRBJ1-5, the V gene TRBV20-1; D is ambiguous. CDR1 and CDR2 (germline): DFQATT, SNEGSKA (reference sequence). Trimming left V 3 bases short and J 7 bases short, with 10 bases between. CDR3 size: 12 residues. The CDR3 nucleotides read TGCAGTGCTAGTAGCGGGCAGCAGCCCCAGCATTTT. This translates into CSASSGQQPQHF.

This clonotype appeared many times. This chain joins TRBV5-1 and TRBJ1-4; D unclear. V shed 0 bases and J shed 2 bases, with 2 bases lying between them. The CDR3 totals 13 residues. Germline CDR1 and CDR2: SGHRS and YFSETQ. Here the CDR3 reads CASSLETNEKLFF. DNA for the CDR3: TGCGCCAGCAGCTTGGAGACTAATGAAAAACTGTTTTTT.

This clonotype has at least ten counts. The gene calls are TRBV20-1 and TRBJ2-1, with no clear D. Germline-derived CDR1 and CDR2 are DFQATT and SNEGSKA (reference sequence). Trimming stripped 3 bases from V and 0 bases from J, with 3 bases between. CDR3 length equals 12 residues. The CDR3 sequence is CSASHSYNEQFF. CDR3 nucleotide sequence: TGCAGTGCTAGCCACTCCTACAATGAGCAGTTCTTC.

This chain connects TRBV20-1 to TRBJ2-7, with TRBD1 as a possible D gene (6 bases). The V gene's germline CDR1 is DFQATT and CDR2 SNEGSKA (reference sequence). The ends were cut back, 3 bases at V and 0 bases at J, with 12 bases in the middle. This CDR3 comprises 14 residues. In DNA, the CDR3 is TGCAGTGCTAGTTCTACAGGGCCCTCCTACGAGCAGTACTTC. Translated, it gives CSASSTGPSYEQYF.

This clonotype was seen ten or more times. The chain employs TRBV19 and TRBJ2-1, with 7 bases identical to TRBD2. The ends lost 7 bases at V and 2 bases at J; junction bases unmatched: 11. The CDR3 is 16 amino acids. Germline lookup yields CDR1 LNHDA and CDR2 SQIVND (reference sequence). The CDR3 DNA follows: TGTGCCAGTACCCTCGTCGGGGGGACTGCCTACAATGAGCAGTTCTTC. Residues: CASTLVGGTAYNEQFF.

The table lists this clonotype with a few counts. The chain employs TRBV19 and TRBJ2-2, with 9 bases lining up with TRBD1. Germline CDR1 is LNHDA and CDR2 is SQIVND (reference sequence). J lost 1 base, V lost 4 bases, and 7 bases had no gene match. CDR3 length equals 17 residues. The DNA for the CDR3 is TGTGCCAGTAGTACGACGACAGGGGGTATGAACACCGGGGAGCTGTTTTTT. Translated: CASSTTTGGMNTGELFF.

This clonotype showed up many times. The J gene is TRBJ2-1, the V gene TRBV12-3 or TRBV12-4; TRBD2 matches at 16 bases. Germline trimming cut 6 bases from V and 4 bases from J; bases unmatched to any gene: 9. This CDR3 is built from 18 residues. The CDR3 region has the DNA TGTGCCAGCAGGGGGACTAGCGGGGGGGAACTATCGTACAATGAGCAGTTCTTC. It translates to CASRGTSGGELSYNEQFF.

This clonotype has a count of ten or more. V and J are TRBV20-1 and TRBJ2-7; 8 positions agree with TRBD1. The length of the CDR3 is 12 residues. The germline gives CDR1 DFQATT, CDR2 SNEGSKA (reference sequence). Trimming took 5 bases from V and 5 from J; bases not matched to a gene: 5. The CDR3 protein is CSASDRGHEQYF. CDR3 nucleotides: TGCAGTGCTTCCGACAGGGGCCACGAGCAGTACTTC.

This clonotype was picked up many times. The V and J genes are TRBV6-1 and TRBJ2-3; D is possibly TRBD2 (6 bases). There are 14 residues in the CDR3. With 8 bases removed from V and 1 base from J, the gap between germline ends came to 13 bases. Germline CDR1 MNHNS, CDR2 SASEGT. CDR3 bases: TGTGCCAGCGGAGGGGACTCCGGCACAGATACGCAGTATTTT. Its translation: CASGGDSGTDTQYF.

This clonotype was seen repeatedly, ten times or more. This chain uses TRBV7-2 with TRBJ2-3; D may be TRBD1 or TRBD2 (5 bases each). Trimming took 0 bases from V and 3 from J, leaving 13 bases between them. CDR3 length equals 16 residues. CDR1 is SGHTA and CDR2 is FQGNSA in the germline V gene. The CDR3 here is CASSLAGATVTDTQYF. CDR3 nucleotide sequence: TGTGCCAGCAGCTTAGCCGGGGCTACAGTGACAGATACGCAGTATTTT.

This clonotype was recorded many times. V gene TRBV11-2 combines with J gene TRBJ2-1; D not resolved. The CDR3 is made up of 16 amino acids. The germline CDR1 and CDR2 sequences are SGHAT and FQNNGV. V shed 5 bases and J shed 3 bases, with 17 bases lying between them. The DNA for the CDR3 is TGTGCCAGCAGCCCTGTGAAGGGTGTCCTCTACAATGAGCAGTTCTTC. It translates to CASSPVKGVLYNEQFF. Variable domain in full (rest from reference TRBV11-2 and TRBJ2-1): EAGVAQSPRYKIIEKRQSVAFWCNPISGHATLYWYQQILGQGPKLLIQFQNNGVVDDSQLPKDRFSAERLKGVDSTLKIQPAKLEDSAVYLCASSPVKGVLYNEQFFGPGTRLTVL.

This clonotype showed up many times. The chain joins TRBV12-3 or TRBV12-4 to TRBJ2-7, with D unresolved. The germline V and J ends were trimmed by 5 bases and 3 bases, with 11 bases remaining between them. The CDR3 extends over 13 amino acids. The CDR3 DNA is TGTGCCAGCAGTCCATGGACCGGCTACGAGCAGTACTTC. As protein: CASSPWTGYEQYF.

This clonotype appeared many times. The chain couples TRBV27 to TRBJ1-5, with D unresolved. With 2 bases removed from V and 7 bases from J, the gap between germline ends came to 9 bases. The V gene's germline CDR1 is MNHEY and CDR2 SMNVEV (reference sequence). This CDR3 region has 13 residues. CDR3 region: CASSLGGVQPQHF. The CDR3 nucleotides are TGTGCCAGCAGTTTAGGAGGCGTCCAGCCCCAGCATTTT.

The sample holds many counts of this clonotype. V gene TRBV5-1 combines with J gene TRBJ2-1, with unresolved D. Trimming stripped 3 bases from V and 5 bases from J, with 12 bases between. Germline V gene data show CDR1 as SGHRS and CDR2 as YFSETQ. The CDR3 extends over 14 amino acids. The DNA for the CDR3 is TGCGCCAGCAGCTCAACCCCAAACAACAATGAGCAGTTCTTC. This gives the protein CASSSTPNNNEQFF.

This clonotype has at least ten counts. The J gene is TRBJ2-3, the V gene TRBV5-1, with TRBD1 as a possible D gene (5 bases). CDR3 length: 15 residues. CDR1 SGHRS and CDR2 YFSETQ come from the germline V gene. Trimming pared 0 bases from V and 2 bases from J, leaving 10 bases between. This CDR3 reads CASSLEGKNTDTQYF. CDR3 in DNA: TGCGCCAGCAGCTTGGAGGGGAAGAACACAGATACGCAGTATTTT.

Of note for this clonotype: Since a much larger clone is just one base distant, this may be a read error. The rearrangement links TRBV4-2 to TRBJ2-1; D is unresolved. This CDR3 has 13 residues. Germline V gene sequence: CDR1 LGHNA, CDR2 YNFKEQ. V lost 7 bases and J lost 9, with 16 bases in between. CDR3 protein: CASNRLSSSEQFF. The CDR3 DNA is TGTGCCAGCAACCGCCTGAGTTCCAGTGAGCAGTTCTTC.